The entry below gives a single T cell receptor beta chain sequence along with its context. The antigen remains unidentified. Primers: 60 Vbeta forward and 13 Jbeta reverse. Sequencing was performed with immunoSEQ multiplex PCR; in TCRdb, only in-frame clones are kept and a portion is missing. The sample carries 150,000 to 200,000 clones, 65% to 85% recorded once. The V and J ends lost 3 bases and 8 bases, in that order; junction bases with no gene match: 13. Germline V CDR1 and CDR2: KGHSH, LQKENI. The CDR3 has 16 amino acids. These data come from a study of cytomegalovirus exposure and HLA in healthy donors. General observations from the study: A later analysis linked a missense DCLRE1C variant to TCR beta V- and J-gene trimming. In a later analysis, common viral pathogens appeared linked to several of the most significant clusters. The listing of fewer than 200 TCR beta chains classed them as cytomegalovirus-associated.

The V gene is TRBV18, the J gene TRBJ2-1, with 7 positions matching TRBD1. The sample comprised PBMCs. The receptor was isolated from a boy aged 2 to 10 in good health and CMV-seronegative. The CDR3 region has the DNA TGTGCCAGCTCACCGGTTTACAGGGGTGCTGGCGATGAGCAGTTCTTC. It translates to CASSPVYRGAGDEQFF. Full variable domain (rest looked up from reference TRBV18 and TRBJ2-1): NAGVMQNPRHLVRRRGQEARLRCSPMKGHSHVYWYRQLPEEGLKFMVYLQKENIIDESGMPKERFSAEFPKEGPSILRIQQVVRGDSAAYFCASSPVYRGAGDEQFFGPGTRLTVL.